The present T cell receptor (beta chain) was sequenced within a study of T-cell memory formation after mild COVID-19. TCRdb re-called the 5' RACE reads through MiXCR, storing one row per CDR3 protein. The sample has about 560,000 distinct CDR3 sequences, 20% to 25% seen once. The length of the CDR3 is 13 residues. Trimming cost V 6 bases and J 7 bases, with 16 bases left between them. CDR1 and CDR2 (germline): SGHKS, YYEKEE (reference sequence). The sequenced sample consisted of PBMCs or a T cell subset sorted from them (not recorded which). The V gene is TRBV5-5, the J gene TRBJ1-1, with D possibly matching TRBD1 (5 bases). This receptor was identified in an adult woman who had mild COVID-19 (a few samples of this study predate the infection). Cell type and time point are not known. The CDR3 nucleotides are TGTGCCAGCACTTTGGGGGGTGCTGATGAAGCTTTCTTT. It specifies CASTLGGADEAFF.